This T cell receptor (beta chain) was profiled in a study of T cell responses to AZD1222 COVID-19 vaccine. Study findings and constraints: Baseline antibody screening turned up just a handful of seropositive AZD1222 recipients. Reportedly, nearly half the spike-specific TCRs target unmutated variant regions. Clonal diversity may have been underestimated in mostly white British donors.

As for this clone: Antigen unknown.

Clones were read by immunoSEQ multiplex PCR, and TCRdb kept only the in-frame ones, dropping some. The sample lists roughly 150,000 clones; approximately 90% were seen once. Pooled in the analysis were second doses at about 4 or about 12 weeks. This sample comprised peripheral blood, obtained 28 days after the second AZD1222 dose. The clonotype comes from an adult who received the AZD1222 COVID-19 vaccine.

The DNA of the CDR3 is TGTGCCAGCAGCTTGGATGGGACCCCATTAGCCAAAAACATTCAGTACTTC. This codes for CASSLDGTPLAKNIQYF. The chain joins TRBV5-4 to TRBJ2-4, with D perhaps being TRBD1 or TRBD2 (5 bases each). CDR3 length equals 17 residues. Trimming took off 0 bases at V and 0 bases at J, with 13 bases between the two ends. Germline V CDR1 and CDR2: SGHNT, YYREEE (reference sequence). Full variable domain (rest looked up from reference TRBV5-4 and TRBJ2-4): ETGVTQSPTHLIKTRGQQVTLRCSSQSGHNTVSWYQQALGQGPQFIFQYYREEENGRGNFPPRFSGLQFPNYSSELNVNALELDDSALYLCASSLDGTPLAKNIQYFGAGTRLSVL.